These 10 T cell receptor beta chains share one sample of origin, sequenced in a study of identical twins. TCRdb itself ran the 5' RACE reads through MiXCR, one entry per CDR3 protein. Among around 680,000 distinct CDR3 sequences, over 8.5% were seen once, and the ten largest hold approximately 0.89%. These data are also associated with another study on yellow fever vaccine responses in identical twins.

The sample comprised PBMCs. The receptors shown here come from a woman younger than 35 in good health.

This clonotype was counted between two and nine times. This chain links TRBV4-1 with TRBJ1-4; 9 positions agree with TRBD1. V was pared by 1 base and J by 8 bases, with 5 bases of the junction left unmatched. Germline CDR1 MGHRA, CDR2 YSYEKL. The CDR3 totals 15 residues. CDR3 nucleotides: TGCGCCAGCAGCCAAGGCTGGACAGGGGCGGAAAAACTGTTTTTT. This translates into CASSQGWTGAEKLFF.

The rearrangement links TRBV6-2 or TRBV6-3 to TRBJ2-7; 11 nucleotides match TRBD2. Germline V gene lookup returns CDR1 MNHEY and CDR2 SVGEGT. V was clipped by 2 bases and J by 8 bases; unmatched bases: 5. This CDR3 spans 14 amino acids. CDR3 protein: CASSYPGTSGKQYF. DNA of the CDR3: TGTGCCAGCAGTTACCCCGGGACTAGCGGCAAGCAGTACTTC.

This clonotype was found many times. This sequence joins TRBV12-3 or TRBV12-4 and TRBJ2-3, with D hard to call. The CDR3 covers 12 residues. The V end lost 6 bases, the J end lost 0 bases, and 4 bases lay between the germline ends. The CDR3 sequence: CASRESTDTQYF. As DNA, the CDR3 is TGTGCCAGCAGAGAAAGCACAGATACGCAGTATTTT.

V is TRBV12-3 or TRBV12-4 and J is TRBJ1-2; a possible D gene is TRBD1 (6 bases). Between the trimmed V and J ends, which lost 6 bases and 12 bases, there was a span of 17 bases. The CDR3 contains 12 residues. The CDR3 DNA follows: TGTGCCAGCAGCCTGGGTACACAGGGAAACACCTTC. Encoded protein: CASSLGTQGNTF.

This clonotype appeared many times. Written as DNA, the CDR3 is TGTGCCAGCAGTTTGGCAGGGGGCGAAATAGGTGGCTACACCTTC. Its translation is CASSLAGGEIGGYTF. This rearrangement joins TRBV12-3 or TRBV12-4 to TRBJ1-2, with 8 nucleotides matching TRBD1. J lost 7 bases, V lost 3 bases, and 10 bases had no gene match. The CDR3 is made up of 15 amino acids.

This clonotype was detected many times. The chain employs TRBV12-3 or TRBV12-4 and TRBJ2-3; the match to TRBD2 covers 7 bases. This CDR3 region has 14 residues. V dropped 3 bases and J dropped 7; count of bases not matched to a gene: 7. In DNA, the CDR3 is TGTGCCAGCAGTTTCAGGGAGGGCGGGTATACGCAGTATTTT. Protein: CASSFREGGYTQYF.

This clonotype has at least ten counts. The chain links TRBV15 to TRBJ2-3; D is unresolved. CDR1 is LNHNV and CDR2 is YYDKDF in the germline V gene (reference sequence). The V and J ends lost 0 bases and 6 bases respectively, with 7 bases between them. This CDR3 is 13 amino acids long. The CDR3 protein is CATSRDFPDTQYF. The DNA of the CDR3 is TGTGCCACCAGCAGAGATTTCCCCGATACGCAGTATTTT.

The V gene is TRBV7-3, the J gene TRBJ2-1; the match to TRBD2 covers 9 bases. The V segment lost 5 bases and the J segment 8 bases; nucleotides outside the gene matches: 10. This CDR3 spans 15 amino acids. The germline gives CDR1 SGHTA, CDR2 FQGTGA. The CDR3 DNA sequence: TGTGCCAGCAGCCGCCTCGCGGGGGGGCCTGATGAGCAGTTCTTC. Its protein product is CASSRLAGGPDEQFF.

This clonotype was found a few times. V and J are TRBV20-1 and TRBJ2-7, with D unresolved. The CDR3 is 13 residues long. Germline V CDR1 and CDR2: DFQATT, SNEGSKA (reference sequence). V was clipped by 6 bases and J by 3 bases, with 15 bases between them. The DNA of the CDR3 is TGCAGTGCAGACCTCTCCCCTAGCTACGAGCAGTACTTC. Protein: CSADLSPSYEQYF.

The CDR3 loop is CASSVEGGTDTQYF. CDR3 bases: TGTGCCAGCAGCGTGGAGGGGGGCACAGATACGCAGTATTTT. The rearrangement uses TRBV9 and TRBJ2-3; either TRBD1 or TRBD2 may fit D (6 bases each). The germline V gene has CDR1 SGDLS and CDR2 YYNGEE. Trimming stripped 2 bases from V and 1 base from J, with 8 bases between. The CDR3 has 14 amino acids.